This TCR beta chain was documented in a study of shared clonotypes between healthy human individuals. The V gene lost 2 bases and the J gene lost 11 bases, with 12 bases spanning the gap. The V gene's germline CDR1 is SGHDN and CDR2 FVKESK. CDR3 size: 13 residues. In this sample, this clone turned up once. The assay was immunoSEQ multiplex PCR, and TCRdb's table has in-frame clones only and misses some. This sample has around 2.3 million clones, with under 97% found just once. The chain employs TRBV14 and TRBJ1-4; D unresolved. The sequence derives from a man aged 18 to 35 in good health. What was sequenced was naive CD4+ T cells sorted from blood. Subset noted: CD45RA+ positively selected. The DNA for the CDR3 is TGTGCCAGCAGCCAACACGGCGCGAAGAAACTGTTTTTT. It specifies CASSQHGAKKLFF.